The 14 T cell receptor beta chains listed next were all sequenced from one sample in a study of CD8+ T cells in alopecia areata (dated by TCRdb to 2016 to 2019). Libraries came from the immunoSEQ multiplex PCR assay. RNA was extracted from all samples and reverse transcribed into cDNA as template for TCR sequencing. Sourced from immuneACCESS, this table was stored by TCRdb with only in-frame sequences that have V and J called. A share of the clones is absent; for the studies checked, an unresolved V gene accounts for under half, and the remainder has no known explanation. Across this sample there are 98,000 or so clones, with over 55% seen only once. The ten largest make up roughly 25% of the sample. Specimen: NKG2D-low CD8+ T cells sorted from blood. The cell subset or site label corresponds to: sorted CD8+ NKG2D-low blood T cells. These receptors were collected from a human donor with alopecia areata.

CDR3 sequence (DNA): TGTGCCAGCAGCTTAGCCCAGGGACCGGAGACCCAGTACTTC. Translating gives CASSLAQGPETQYF. V is TRBV7-6 and J is TRBJ2-5; D possibly uses TRBD1 or TRBD2 (5 bases each). The CDR3 has 14 residues. V was clipped by 0 bases and J by 5 bases, with 10 bases between them. Germline assignment: CDR1 SGHVS and CDR2 FNYEAQ.

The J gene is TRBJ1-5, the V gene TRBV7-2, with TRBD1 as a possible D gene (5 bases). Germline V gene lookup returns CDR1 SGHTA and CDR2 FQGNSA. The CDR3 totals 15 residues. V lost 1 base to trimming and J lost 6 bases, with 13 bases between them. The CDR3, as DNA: TGTGCCAGCAGCTTAGTGCAGGGAGCGGCTCAGCCCCAGCATTTT. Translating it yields CASSLVQGAAQPQHF.

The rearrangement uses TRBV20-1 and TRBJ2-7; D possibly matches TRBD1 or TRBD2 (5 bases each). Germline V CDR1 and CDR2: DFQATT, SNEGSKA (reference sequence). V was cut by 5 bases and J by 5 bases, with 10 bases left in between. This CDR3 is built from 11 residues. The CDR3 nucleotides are TGCAGTGCTCCTGAGGGGAACGAGCAGTACTTC. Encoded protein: CSAPEGNEQYF.

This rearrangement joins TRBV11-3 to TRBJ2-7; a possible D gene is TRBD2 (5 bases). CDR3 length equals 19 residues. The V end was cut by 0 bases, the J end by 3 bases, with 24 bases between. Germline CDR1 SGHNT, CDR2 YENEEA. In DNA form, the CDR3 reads TGTGCCAGCAGCTTAGATCTTTCTGGAGCGGAACGAACACTCTACGAGCAGTACTTC. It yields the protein CASSLDLSGAERTLYEQYF.

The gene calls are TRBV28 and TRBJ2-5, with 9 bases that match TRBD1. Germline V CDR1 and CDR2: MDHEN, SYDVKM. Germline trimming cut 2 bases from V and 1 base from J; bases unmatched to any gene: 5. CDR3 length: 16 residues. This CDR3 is CASSLQGQGTQETQYF. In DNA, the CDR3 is TGTGCCAGCAGTTTACAGGGACAGGGTACCCAAGAGACCCAGTACTTC. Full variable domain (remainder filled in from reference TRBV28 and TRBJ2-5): DVKVTQSSRYLVKRTGEKVFLECVQDMDHENMFWYRQDPGLGLRLIYFSYDVKMKEKGDIPEGYSVSREKKERFSLILESASTNQTSMYLCASSLQGQGTQETQYFGPGTRLLVL.

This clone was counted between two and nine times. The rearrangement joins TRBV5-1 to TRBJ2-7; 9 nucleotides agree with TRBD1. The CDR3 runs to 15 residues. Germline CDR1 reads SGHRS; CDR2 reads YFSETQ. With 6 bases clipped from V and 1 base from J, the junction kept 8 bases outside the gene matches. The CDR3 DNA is TGCGCCAGCACACACGCAGGGACAGGGTCCTACGAGCAGTACTTC. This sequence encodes CASTHAGTGSYEQYF. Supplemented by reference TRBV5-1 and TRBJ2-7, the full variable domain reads KAGVTQTPRYLIKTRGQQVTLSCSPISGHRSVSWYQQTPGQGLQFLFEYFSETQRNKGNFPGRFSGRQFSNSRSEMNVSTLELGDSALYLCASTHAGTGSYEQYFGPGTRLTVT.

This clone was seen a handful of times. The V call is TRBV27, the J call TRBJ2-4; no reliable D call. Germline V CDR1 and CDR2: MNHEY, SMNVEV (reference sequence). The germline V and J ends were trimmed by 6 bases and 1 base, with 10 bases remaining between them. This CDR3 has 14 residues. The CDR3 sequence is CASSPADAKNIQYF. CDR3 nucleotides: TGTGCCAGCAGCCCGGCCGACGCCAAAAACATTCAGTACTTC.

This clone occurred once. CDR3 sequence reads: CASSGSGRYEQFF. DNA of the CDR3: TGTGCCAGCAGCGGTAGCGGGAGATATGAGCAGTTCTTC. This chain connects TRBV9 to TRBJ2-1; 9 positions match TRBD2. This CDR3 region has 13 residues. CDR1 and CDR2 from the germline V gene are SGDLS and YYNGEE. The trim removed 3 bases at V and 8 bases at J, leaving 3 bases unmatched.

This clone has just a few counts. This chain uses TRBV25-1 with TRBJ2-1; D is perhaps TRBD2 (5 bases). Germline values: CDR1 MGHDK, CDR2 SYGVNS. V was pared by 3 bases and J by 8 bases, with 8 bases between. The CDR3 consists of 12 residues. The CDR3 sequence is CASSDTRHEQFF. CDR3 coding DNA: TGTGCCAGCAGTGATACTAGGCATGAGCAGTTCTTC.

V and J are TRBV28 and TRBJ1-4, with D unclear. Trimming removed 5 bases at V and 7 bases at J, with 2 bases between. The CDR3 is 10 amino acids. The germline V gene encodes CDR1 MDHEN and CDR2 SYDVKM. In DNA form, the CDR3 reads TGTGCCAGCAGTGGTGAAAAACTGTTTTTT. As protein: CASSGEKLFF.

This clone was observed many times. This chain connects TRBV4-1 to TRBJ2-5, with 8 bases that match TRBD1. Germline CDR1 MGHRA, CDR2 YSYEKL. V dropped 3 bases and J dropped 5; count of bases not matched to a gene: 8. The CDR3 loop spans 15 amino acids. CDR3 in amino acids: CASSQAGGSGETQYF. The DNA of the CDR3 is TGCGCCAGCAGCCAGGCAGGGGGCTCAGGGGAGACCCAGTACTTC.

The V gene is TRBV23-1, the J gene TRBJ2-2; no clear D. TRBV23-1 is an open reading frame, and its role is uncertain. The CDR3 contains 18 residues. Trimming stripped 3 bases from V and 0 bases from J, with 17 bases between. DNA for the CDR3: TGCGCCAGCAGTCACCCTAGGTGGATGAGAGCGAACACCGGGGAGCTGTTTTTT. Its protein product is CASSHPRWMRANTGELFF.

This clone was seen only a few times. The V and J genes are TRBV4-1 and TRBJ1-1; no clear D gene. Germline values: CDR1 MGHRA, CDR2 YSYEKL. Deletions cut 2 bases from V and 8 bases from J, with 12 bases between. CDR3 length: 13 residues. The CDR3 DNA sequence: TGCGCCAGCAGCCAACATATTGGGGAGGAAGCTTTCTTT. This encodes CASSQHIGEEAFF.

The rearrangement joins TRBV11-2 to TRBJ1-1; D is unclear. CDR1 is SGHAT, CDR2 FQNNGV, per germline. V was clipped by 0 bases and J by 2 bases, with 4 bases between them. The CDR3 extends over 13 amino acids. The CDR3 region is CASSLDLNTEAFF. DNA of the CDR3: TGTGCCAGCAGCTTAGACTTAAACACTGAAGCTTTCTTT.